This T cell receptor (beta chain) was captured by sequencing in a study of cytomegalovirus exposure and HLA in healthy donors. A multiplex PCR was run with 60 Vbeta primers and 13 Jbeta primers. The assay was immunoSEQ multiplex PCR, and TCRdb's table has in-frame clones only and misses some. The sample lists 95,000 to 150,000 clones, 15% occurring once. Each donor was healthy, and each was a bone marrow donor. The CDR3 sequence is 15 residues long. Germline-derived CDR1 and CDR2 are LNHDA and SQIVND (reference sequence). V was pared by 5 bases and J by 0 bases, with 11 bases between. Findings of the study overall: In a later analysis, parvovirus B19, influenza, CMV and Epstein-Barr virus appeared linked to several top co-occurrence clusters.

As for this clone: Its antigen is as yet unknown.

V and J are TRBV19 and TRBJ2-1; a possible D gene is TRBD2 (5 bases). The specimen was PBMCs. This TCR came from a woman aged 18-29 years in good health and CMV-seronegative. The DNA for the CDR3 is TGTGCCAGTAGTGGGCGGGCTAGCTCCTACAATGAGCAGTTCTTC. It encodes CASSGRASSYNEQFF. Based on the CDR3 plus reference TRBV19 and TRBJ2-1, the full variable domain is DGGITQSPKYLFRKEGQNVTLSCEQNLNHDAMYWYRQDPGQGLRLIYYSQIVNDFQKGDIAEGYSVSREKKESFPLTVTSAQKNPTAFYLCASSGRASSYNEQFFGPGTRLTVL.